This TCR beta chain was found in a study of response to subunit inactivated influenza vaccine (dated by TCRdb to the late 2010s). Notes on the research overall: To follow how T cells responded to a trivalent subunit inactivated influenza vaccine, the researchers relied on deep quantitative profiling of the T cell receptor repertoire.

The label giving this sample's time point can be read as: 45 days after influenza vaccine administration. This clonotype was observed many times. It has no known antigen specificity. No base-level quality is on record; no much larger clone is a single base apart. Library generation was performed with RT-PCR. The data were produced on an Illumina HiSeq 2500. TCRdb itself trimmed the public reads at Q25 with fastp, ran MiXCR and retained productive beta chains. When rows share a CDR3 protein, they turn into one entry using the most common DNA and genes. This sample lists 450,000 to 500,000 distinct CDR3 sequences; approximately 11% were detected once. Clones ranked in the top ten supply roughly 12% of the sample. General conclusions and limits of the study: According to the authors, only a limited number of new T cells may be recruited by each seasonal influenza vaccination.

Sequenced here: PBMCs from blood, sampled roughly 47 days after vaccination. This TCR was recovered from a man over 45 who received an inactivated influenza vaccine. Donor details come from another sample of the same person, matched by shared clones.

The CDR3 here reads CSVEDYGSSEQYF. The sequenced DNA is TGCAGCGTTGAAGATTACGGGTCTAGCGAGCAGTACTTC. Rearrangement joined TRBV29-1 to TRBJ2-7; the D gene cannot be resolved reliably. The CDR3 holds 13 amino acids from the cysteine to the phenylalanine. This entry keeps only the CDR3 DNA: 39 bases, framed from base 1. At the junction V is shortened by 0 bases and J by 6 bases, with 12 bases in between. Based on the germline V gene, the CDR1 and CDR2 sequences are SQVTM and ANQGSEA.